The 28 T cell receptor beta chains reported below all come from one sample, sequenced in a study of T cells in Graves' hyperthyroidism and ophthalmopathy. There were TCR beta CDR3 regions amplified from RNA transcripts. In the first-round RT-PCR of the TCR CDR3, the HTBI primer set was used. MiXCR, run by TCRdb on the multiplex PCR reads, gives a single entry per CDR3 protein. The sample lists some 460,000 distinct CDR3 sequences; 15% to 18% were seen once. Sequencing was carried out using blood. These receptors originate from a woman younger than 35 with Graves' hyperthyroidism.

This clonotype appeared a few times. This sequence joins TRBV9 and TRBJ1-2; D ambiguous. The CDR3 covers 13 residues. V was trimmed by 3 bases and J by 0 bases, leaving 6 bases between them. The germline V gene has CDR1 SGDLS and CDR2 YYNGEE. CDR3 sequence (DNA): TGTGCCAGCAGCGCGGGATCTAACTATGGCTACACCTTC. This encodes CASSAGSNYGYTF.

This clonotype occurred many times. DNA of the CDR3: TGTGCCAGTAGGCTAGGGGACAGGGCGAATCAGCCCCAGCATTTT. It translates to CASRLGDRANQPQHF. J is TRBJ1-5 and V is TRBV19; 9 positions agree with TRBD1. Germline assignment: CDR1 LNHDA and CDR2 SQIVND (reference sequence). The V and J ends lost 6 bases and 4 bases, in that order; junction bases with no gene match: 7. CDR3 length equals 15 residues. Variable domain in full (rest from reference TRBV19 and TRBJ1-5): DGGITQSPKYLFRKEGQNVTLSCEQNLNHDAMYWYRQDPGQGLRLIYYSQIVNDFQKGDIAEGYSVSREKKESFPLTVTSAQKNPTAFYLCASRLGDRANQPQHFGDGTRLSIL.

This clonotype was counted ten times or more. The chain has TRBV28 and TRBJ2-2; TRBD1 agrees at 9 bases. The J segment lost 3 bases and the V segment lost 2 bases, leaving 1 base of the junction unmatched. The CDR3 length is 15 residues. Germline lookup yields CDR1 MDHEN and CDR2 SYDVKM. The CDR3 region is CASSLTGGYTGELFF. As DNA, the CDR3 is TGTGCCAGCAGTTTAACAGGGGGCTACACCGGGGAGCTGTTTTTT.

This clonotype appeared many times. V and J are TRBV3-1 and TRBJ1-3, with D unclear. The CDR3 has 15 amino acids. Trimming shortened V by 1 base and J by 3 bases, and 10 bases separated the two germline ends. Germline V gene lookup returns CDR1 LGHDT and CDR2 YNNKEL (reference sequence). As DNA, the CDR3 is TGTGCCAGCAGCCAAGGGGCAGGCGGTGGAAACACCATATATTTT. This gives the protein CASSQGAGGGNTIYF.

This clonotype was recorded at least ten times. J is TRBJ1-5 and V is TRBV6-1; D may be TRBD1 (5 bases). V was pared by 4 bases and J by 7 bases, with 14 bases between. The CDR3 runs to 14 residues. The germline CDR1 and CDR2 sequences are MNHNS and SASEGT. This chain's CDR3 is CASSGTPRGQPQHF. CDR3 DNA: TGTGCCAGCAGTGGGACCCCGAGGGGCCAGCCCCAGCATTTT.

In its sample, this clonotype was seen many times. The chain is built from TRBV7-2 and TRBJ2-1; D uncertain. CDR1 is SGHTA, CDR2 FQGNSA, per germline. The CDR3 has 14 amino acids. Deletions cut 5 bases from V and 9 bases from J, with 17 bases between. This CDR3 is CASSKRYLVIEQFF. CDR3 nucleotide sequence: TGTGCCAGCAGCAAACGCTATCTAGTTATTGAGCAGTTCTTC. The complete variable domain, with remaining parts taken from reference TRBV7-2 and TRBJ2-1, reads GAGVSQSPSNKVTEKGKDVELRCDPISGHTALYWYRQSLGQGLEFLIYFQGNSAPDKSGLPSDRFSAERTGGSVSTLTIQRTQQEDSAVYLCASSKRYLVIEQFFGPGTRLTVL.

This clonotype was observed at least ten times. The chain uses TRBV12-3 or TRBV12-4 and TRBJ1-5; tentatively, D is TRBD1 (6 bases). The CDR3 is made up of 15 amino acids. The V end lost 5 bases, the J end lost 4 bases, and 15 bases lay between the germline ends. CDR3 sequence reads: CASSPARGRNQPQHF. CDR3 in DNA: TGTGCCAGCAGTCCCGCCAGGGGTCGGAATCAGCCCCAGCATTTT.

The chain is built from TRBV30 and TRBJ1-1; possibly TRBD1 for D (5 bases). Germline CDR1 GTSNPN, CDR2 SVGIG (reference sequence). This CDR3 has 11 amino acids. Trimming stripped 2 bases from V and 9 bases from J, with 10 bases between. In DNA form, the CDR3 reads TGTGCCTGGAGTCCAACGGGACAAGCTTTCTTT. It yields the protein CAWSPTGQAFF. The entire variable domain, with the rest obtained from reference TRBV30 and TRBJ1-1, is as follows: SQTIHQWPATLVQPVGSPLSLECTVEGTSNPNLYWYRQAAGRGLQLLFYSVGIGQISSEVPQNLSASRPQDRQFILSSKKLLLSDSGFYLCAWSPTGQAFFGQGTRLTVV.

This clonotype was picked up many times. The gene calls are TRBV7-8 and TRBJ1-5; no definite D call. CDR1 is SGHVS, CDR2 FQNEAQ, per germline. The CDR3 loop spans 14 amino acids. Deletions cut 1 base from V and 5 bases from J, with 9 bases between. CDR3 nucleotide sequence: TGTGCCAGCAGCTTAGGGGAGTTCTATCAGCCCCAGCATTTT. As protein: CASSLGEFYQPQHF. The entire variable domain, with the rest obtained from reference TRBV7-8 and TRBJ1-5, is as follows: GAGVSQSPRYKVAKRGQDVALRCDPISGHVSLFWYQQALGQGPEFLTYFQNEAQLDKSGLPSDRFFAERPEGSVSTLKIQRTQQEDSAVYLCASSLGEFYQPQHFGDGTRLSIL.

V usage is TRBV19 and J usage is TRBJ1-1, with 7 bases lining up with TRBD1. CDR1 and CDR2 from the germline V gene are LNHDA and SQIVND (reference sequence). The CDR3 loop spans 14 amino acids. The V and J ends lost 3 bases and 5 bases, in that order; junction bases with no gene match: 6. Here the CDR3 DNA reads TGTGCCAGTAGTATCTCCAGGGGGGAAACTGAAGCTTTCTTT. Residues: CASSISRGETEAFF.

This clonotype was detected ten times or more. The chain couples TRBV30 to TRBJ2-3; TRBD2 matches 11 bases. The CDR3 is 13 residues long. Losses at the gene ends were 7 bases for V and 2 bases for J; bases not matched to a gene: 2. The germline V gene has CDR1 GTSNPN and CDR2 SVGIG (reference sequence). The CDR3 spells CAYSGGVTDTQYF. CDR3 DNA: TGTGCCTATAGCGGGGGGGTCACAGATACGCAGTATTTT.

The chain is built from TRBV4-1 and TRBJ1-2, with 11 bases matching TRBD1. The CDR3 consists of 17 residues. Germline V gene lookup returns CDR1 MGHRA and CDR2 YSYEKL. The V gene end was trimmed by 3 bases and the J gene end by 5 bases; junction bases not matched to a gene: 11. CDR3: CASSHVTGTGGLYGYTF. The CDR3 DNA is TGCGCCAGCAGCCATGTCACCGGGACAGGGGGATTATATGGCTACACCTTC.

The V and J genes are TRBV10-1 and TRBJ1-1; possibly TRBD1 for D (5 bases). The germline CDR1 and CDR2 sequences are WNHNN and SYGVQD (reference sequence). Trimming removed 2 bases from V and 5 bases from J, with 12 bases in between. This CDR3 has 14 residues. In DNA form, the CDR3 reads TGCGCCAGCAGTGAGAACAGGTTCACGACTGAAGCTTTCTTT. It is translated as CASSENRFTTEAFF.

Many counts were recorded for this clonotype. This rearrangement joins TRBV2 to TRBJ2-1; the D is unclear. Trimming removed 6 bases from V and 5 bases from J, with 11 bases in between. Germline values: CDR1 SNHLY, CDR2 FYNNEI. This CDR3 has 13 amino acids. The CDR3 DNA reads TGTGCCAGCAGGGGCGGTTCTAACAATGAGCAGTTCTTC. It is translated as CASRGGSNNEQFF.

This chain joins TRBV29-1 and TRBJ1-2, with a tentative D call TRBD1 (5 bases). Trimming stripped 6 bases from V and 2 bases from J, with 16 bases between. This CDR3 has 14 residues. Germline CDR1 is SQVTM and CDR2 is ANQGSEA. For the CDR3, the DNA is TGCAGCGTGGCCTCCCTGACAGTCAACTATGGCTACACCTTC. It codes for CSVASLTVNYGYTF.

This clonotype was observed at least ten times. The V and J genes are TRBV20-1 and TRBJ1-4, with D perhaps TRBD1 (6 bases). The germline V gene has CDR1 DFQATT and CDR2 SNEGSKA (reference sequence). Deletions cut 3 bases from V and 7 bases from J, with 21 bases between. CDR3 size: 16 residues. The CDR3 region has the DNA TGCAGTGCTAGTCCCGGGACACAAGGCATTCGTGAAAAACTGTTTTTT. It is translated as CSASPGTQGIREKLFF.

The J gene is TRBJ2-7, the V gene TRBV9; D uncertain. Germline V gives CDR1 SGDLS, CDR2 YYNGEE. The CDR3 covers 14 residues. The ends were cut back, 3 bases at V and 3 bases at J, with 13 bases in the middle. DNA for the CDR3: TGTGCCAGCAGCGCAACGCACGGGTTCTACGAGCAGTACTTC. Its protein product is CASSATHGFYEQYF.

There are many counts of this clonotype. J is TRBJ2-7 and V is TRBV6-1, with 9 bases matching TRBD2. This CDR3 contains 16 residues. With V trimmed by 5 bases and J by 5 bases, 13 bases remained unmatched. Per the germline V gene, CDR1 is MNHNS and CDR2 is SASEGT. The CDR3 loop is CASSLLAGSPGNEQYF. As DNA, the CDR3 is TGTGCCAGCAGTCTCCTAGCGGGGTCCCCCGGGAACGAGCAGTACTTC.

Comments on this clonotype: A read error may be the cause here, since a much bigger clone is one base away. This chain connects TRBV12-3 or TRBV12-4 to TRBJ2-3; 8 bases align to TRBD2. CDR3 size: 17 residues. The CDR3 sequence: CASSHPGGGEETGTQYF. The CDR3 nucleotides read TGTGCCAGCAGTCACCCGGGGGGGGGAGAGGAGACAGGTACGCAGTATTTT.

This clonotype was seen repeatedly, ten times or more. J is TRBJ2-3 and V is TRBV2; 7 bases are a match to TRBD1. Germline V CDR1 and CDR2: SNHLY, FYNNEI. The CDR3 has 14 residues. V was pared by 5 bases and J by 4 bases, with 6 bases of the junction left unmatched. This chain's CDR3 is CASSKQGIADTQYF. CDR3 DNA sequence: TGTGCCAGCAGTAAACAGGGGATCGCAGATACGCAGTATTTT.

This clonotype was detected ten times or more. This chain links TRBV7-6 with TRBJ2-7, with 10 bases identical to TRBD1. The CDR3 runs 15 residues. Trimming cost V 4 bases and J 3 bases; bases outside gene matches: 6. The germline V gene encodes CDR1 SGHVS and CDR2 FNYEAQ. The CDR3 DNA sequence: TGTGCCAGCAGCTCCCCCGGGACAGGGGACTACGAGCAGTACTTC. It is translated as CASSSPGTGDYEQYF.

This clonotype has at least ten counts. V gene TRBV18 combines with J gene TRBJ1-2; weak D call: TRBD1 (6 bases). Per germline, CDR1 KGHSH and CDR2 LQKENI. The CDR3 is 14 amino acids. Trimming took 0 bases from V and 8 from J, leaving 13 bases between them. CDR3 sequence (DNA): TGTGCCAGCTCACCACCGGGGGCAGGGGTAGGCTACACCTTC. Its translation is CASSPPGAGVGYTF.

There are many counts of this clonotype. The chain carries TRBV20-1 and TRBJ2-7; D is uncertain. The germline CDR1 and CDR2 sequences are DFQATT and SNEGSKA (reference sequence). The germline V and J ends were trimmed by 2 bases and 0 bases, with 11 bases remaining between them. This CDR3 comprises 14 residues. The DNA for the CDR3 is TGCAGTGCTAGAAGACATCTTCTCTCCTACGAGCAGTACTTC. This sequence encodes CSARRHLLSYEQYF.

This clonotype was seen a handful of times. This chain joins TRBV7-9 and TRBJ2-7; 10 nucleotides match TRBD2. The CDR3 loop spans 16 amino acids. Unmatched junction bases numbered 8, after V lost 4 bases and J lost 2 bases. Germline CDR1 is SEHNR and CDR2 is FQNEAQ (reference sequence). The CDR3 spells CASSSFSGGATYEQYF. The CDR3 DNA follows: TGTGCCAGCAGCTCCTTCAGCGGGGGGGCTACCTACGAGCAGTACTTC.

The chain is built from TRBV10-2 and TRBJ2-7; 8 bases map to TRBD2. The CDR3 loop spans 13 amino acids. V dropped 8 bases and J dropped 3; count of bases not matched to a gene: 6. CDR1 WSHSY and CDR2 SAAADI come from the germline V gene. CDR3 region: CASSGLERYEQYF. Here the CDR3 DNA reads TGCGCCAGCTCGGGACTAGAACGCTACGAGCAGTACTTC.

Many counts were recorded for this clonotype. V usage is TRBV28 and J usage is TRBJ2-3, with 8 bases fitting TRBD2. The CDR3 is made up of 15 amino acids. CDR1 and CDR2 (germline): MDHEN, SYDVKM. V dropped 4 bases and J dropped 2; count of bases not matched to a gene: 5. CDR3 protein: CASSSAGGYTDTQYF. The CDR3 nucleotides read TGTGCCAGCAGTTCCGCGGGGGGCTACACAGATACGCAGTATTTT.

This clonotype was seen at least ten times. The chain is built from TRBV2 and TRBJ1-3; maybe TRBD1 (5 bases). Germline V gene data show CDR1 as SNHLY and CDR2 as FYNNEI. V was cut by 7 bases and J by 4 bases, with 14 bases left in between. The CDR3 totals 14 residues. CDR3: CASNPDRRGNTIYF. The CDR3 DNA follows: TGTGCCAGCAACCCCGACAGACGAGGAAACACCATATATTTT.

This clonotype has at least ten counts. The chain carries TRBV12-3 or TRBV12-4 and TRBJ2-5, with 10 bases that match TRBD1. The CDR3 spans 15 residues. The trim removed 6 bases at V and 3 bases at J, leaving 7 bases unmatched. The CDR3 is CASSARGTGEETQYF. CDR3 in DNA: TGTGCCAGCAGCGCCAGAGGGACAGGGGAAGAGACCCAGTACTTC.